The present T cell receptor beta chain was sequenced within a study of shared clonotypes between healthy human individuals. General study findings and limits: What limited the represented genetic and exposure-history diversity was the small number of donors. Rarefaction indicated that sorted-subset sequencing remained incomplete although depth was large. Naive subsets generally had larger estimated richness than memory subsets.

A word on this clone: Its target is not known.

Naive CD8 isolation took CD45RO-negative cells positively selected for CCR7 and excluded terminally differentiated effector memory CD45RA+ cells. V was trimmed by 2 bases and J by 7 bases, leaving 21 bases between them. The CDR3 totals 17 residues. CDR1 LNHNV and CDR2 YYDKDF come from the germline V gene (reference sequence). In the source study's methods: Because ImmunoSEQ provided only junction sequences with no quality scores, the filtering differed. Produced via immunoSEQ multiplex PCR; TCRdb's table is partial and in-frame only. That table is the source of V, J and clone size, and D and trimming were worked out from the DNA. This table has about 580,000 clones, 95% to 98% appearing once.

The receptor's source is a young man in good health. Sequencing used naive CD8+ T cells sorted from blood. V usage is TRBV15 and J usage is TRBJ1-3; tentatively, D is TRBD1 (5 bases). This CDR3 reads CATSRSHTRPGLNTIYF. CDR3 DNA sequence: TGTGCCACCAGCAGAAGTCATACCCGTCCAGGGTTGAACACCATATATTTT. The full variable domain, completed using reference TRBV15 and TRBJ1-3, is DAMVIQNPRYQVTQFGKPVTLSCSQTLNHNVMYWYQQKSSQAPKLLFHYYDKDFNNEADTPDNFQSRRPNTSFCFLDIRSPGLGDTAMYLCATSRSHTRPGLNTIYFGEGSWLTVV.